Listed here are 15 T cell receptor beta chains from one sample, sequenced in a study of OX40 agonist ivuxolimab in advanced cancers. Clones were sequenced by immunoSEQ multiplex PCR, and TCRdb holds only the in-frame ones, with some missing. The sample comprises tens of thousands of clones, about 83% of which are singletons, and roughly 25% rests with the top ten. Sequencing was performed on CD4+ or CD8+ T cells sorted from blood, taken in a trial of the OX40 agonist ivuxolimab. The receptors were gathered from an adult with an advanced solid tumor such as melanoma, head and neck, liver or kidney cancer.

The chain recombines TRBV6-6 with TRBJ2-1, with D possibly being TRBD1 or TRBD2 (5 bases each). Germline V gives CDR1 MNHNY, CDR2 SVGAGI (reference sequence). The CDR3 is 14 residues long. The ends were cut back, 6 bases at V and 8 bases at J, with 17 bases in the middle. CDR3 protein: CASSTGLNGHEQFF. CDR3 DNA sequence: TGTGCCAGCAGCACGGGGCTCAACGGCCATGAGCAGTTCTTC.

V gene TRBV4-1 combines with J gene TRBJ2-3; 9 bases match TRBD2. This CDR3 contains 15 residues. The germline V gene encodes CDR1 MGHRA and CDR2 YSYEKL. With V trimmed by 3 bases and J by 1 base, 2 bases remained unmatched. CDR3 residues: CASSQREGRTDTQYF. The CDR3 DNA reads TGCGCCAGCAGCCAGCGGGAGGGCCGCACAGATACGCAGTATTTT.

The table lists this clone with a count of one. The V call is TRBV10-1, the J call TRBJ2-3; D is possibly TRBD1 or TRBD2 (5 bases each). This CDR3 spans 16 amino acids. The V gene lost 2 bases and the J gene lost 2 bases, with 14 bases spanning the gap. CDR1 is WNHNN, CDR2 SYGVQD, per germline (reference sequence). CDR3 in amino acids: CASSEIRDPNTDTQYF. CDR3 bases: TGCGCCAGCAGTGAGATCCGGGACCCTAACACAGATACGCAGTATTTT.

The chain joins TRBV6-5 to TRBJ1-5; D is undetermined. The ends were cut back, 0 bases at V and 2 bases at J, with 8 bases in the middle. The length of the CDR3 is 15 residues. Per germline, CDR1 MNHEY and CDR2 SVGAGI. CDR3 DNA sequence: TGTGCCAGCAGTTACTCCAGTGGGGGCAATCAGCCCCAGCATTTT. As protein: CASSYSSGGNQPQHF.

The V and J genes are TRBV13 and TRBJ2-1, with 12 bases lining up with TRBD2. Germline V gives CDR1 PRHDT, CDR2 FYEKMQ (reference sequence). This CDR3 region has 18 residues. V lost 1 base and J lost 8; bases outside the gene matches: 12. The CDR3 reads CASSLVWGLAGVSDEQFF. As DNA, the CDR3 is TGTGCCAGCAGCTTAGTTTGGGGACTAGCGGGTGTTTCCGATGAGCAGTTCTTC.

The chain has TRBV2 and TRBJ2-1, with 9 positions matching TRBD2. The CDR3 runs to 16 residues. CDR1 is SNHLY, CDR2 FYNNEI, per germline. Losses at the gene ends were 6 bases for V and 6 bases for J; bases not matched to a gene: 12. CDR3 coding DNA: TGTGCCAGCAGGGAGCTAGCGGGGCCCCTGAGCAATGAGCAGTTCTTC. It translates to CASRELAGPLSNEQFF. The whole variable domain, remainder taken from reference TRBV2 and TRBJ2-1, is EPEVTQTPSHQVTQMGQEVILRCVPISNHLYFYWYRQILGQKVEFLVSFYNNEISEKSEIFDDQFSVERPDGSNFTLKIRSTKLEDSAMYFCASRELAGPLSNEQFFGPGTRLTVL.

The chain is built from TRBV10-2 and TRBJ1-1; D possibly corresponds to TRBD1 (5 bases). The V gene lost 3 bases and the J gene lost 4 bases, with 21 bases spanning the gap. This CDR3 is 17 amino acids long. CDR1 and CDR2 from the germline V gene are WSHSY and SAAADI. The CDR3 region has the DNA TGCGCCAGCAGTGACATGATAACCAGGGTGGAGATCACTGAAGCTTTCTTT. Protein sequence: CASSDMITRVEITEAFF.

This clone was counted a few times. V and J are TRBV7-8 and TRBJ2-2; D is ambiguous. Germline lookup yields CDR1 SGHVS and CDR2 FQNEAQ. This CDR3 has 19 residues. V lost 2 bases to trimming and J lost 0 bases, with 19 bases between them. CDR3 DNA: TGTGCCAGCAGCTTATCGCGGCTAAGTGCGTCCGCGAACACCGGGGAGCTGTTTTTT. Its translation: CASSLSRLSASANTGELFF.

In its sample, this clone ranks as large. This specimen includes other DNA sequences encoding the same CDR3. CDR3 nucleotide sequence: TGCGCCAGCAGCTCAGCGGGGGGTTACAATGAGCAGTTCTTC. Translated, it gives CASSSAGGYNEQFF. The chain recombines TRBV5-1 with TRBJ2-1; 9 bases are shared with TRBD2. This CDR3 comprises 14 residues. With V trimmed by 3 bases and J by 4 bases, 2 bases remained unmatched. The V gene's germline CDR1 is SGHRS and CDR2 YFSETQ. Full variable domain (remainder filled in from reference TRBV5-1 and TRBJ2-1): KAGVTQTPRYLIKTRGQQVTLSCSPISGHRSVSWYQQTPGQGLQFLFEYFSETQRNKGNFPGRFSGRQFSNSRSEMNVSTLELGDSALYLCASSSAGGYNEQFFGPGTRLTVL.

The V and J genes are TRBV4-1 and TRBJ2-5; D ambiguous. Germline V gives CDR1 MGHRA, CDR2 YSYEKL. CDR3 size: 12 residues. The V end was cut by 0 bases, the J end by 9 bases, with 8 bases between. Here the CDR3 reads CASSQDRGAQYF. The CDR3 DNA is TGCGCCAGCAGCCAAGATCGAGGAGCCCAGTACTTC.

This chain joins TRBV10-3 and TRBJ2-3; D not certain. The CDR3 runs 14 residues. CDR1 is ENHRY and CDR2 is SYGVKD in the germline V gene. Trimming pared 3 bases from V and 6 bases from J, leaving 13 bases between. CDR3 amino acids: CAISDPGEEDTQYF. Written as DNA, the CDR3 is TGTGCCATCAGTGACCCAGGCGAAGAGGATACGCAGTATTTT.

This chain connects TRBV28 to TRBJ2-1, with a possible D match to TRBD2 (5 bases). CDR1 is MDHEN, CDR2 SYDVKM, per germline. V was cut by 4 bases and J by 7 bases, with 17 bases left in between. The CDR3 length is 15 residues. CDR3 nucleotides: TGTGCCAGCAGTTATACGGGTGGAACGGGGAATGAGCAGTTCTTC. Its translation: CASSYTGGTGNEQFF.

V gene TRBV19 combines with J gene TRBJ1-2; weak D call: TRBD1 (6 bases). The CDR3 is 15 residues long. Germline CDR1 LNHDA, CDR2 SQIVND (reference sequence). V shed 5 bases and J shed 4 bases, with 17 bases lying between them. The CDR3: CASSPLRQEFYGYTF. DNA for the CDR3: TGTGCCAGTAGTCCCCTGAGACAGGAGTTCTATGGCTACACCTTC.

Regarding this clone: At one end, the junction sequence differs from germline, possibly due to a read error. The rearrangement joins TRBV7-2 to TRBJ2-7, with D tentatively TRBD2 (6 bases). Germline CDR1 and CDR2: SGHTA and FQGNSA. The CDR3 totals 13 residues. The CDR3 spells CASSLAQTYEQYF. The DNA for the CDR3 is TGTGCCAGCAGCCTAGCGCAGACCTACGAGCAGTACTTC.

This sequence joins TRBV6-5 and TRBJ1-2, with 7 bases aligning to TRBD1. The CDR3 runs 14 residues. CDR1 MNHEY and CDR2 SVGAGI come from the germline V gene. The trim removed 5 bases at V and 3 bases at J, leaving 6 bases unmatched. For the CDR3, the DNA is TGTGCCAGCAGTCTAGGACAGGCGGACTATGGCTACACCTTC. It specifies CASSLGQADYGYTF.